The clone carrying this TCR beta chain was found once. Its antigen remains unknown. The V and J ends lost 3 bases and 7 bases, in that order; junction bases with no gene match: 6. Per germline, CDR1 MDHEN and CDR2 SYDVKM. The CDR3 runs 14 residues. The data stem from a study of OX40 agonist ivuxolimab in advanced cancers. Data came from immunoSEQ multiplex PCR; TCRdb stores just in-frame clones and leaves some out. This table has some 62,000 clones, about 90% appearing once. Findings of the study overall: By week 6 at 0.1 to 3.0 mg/kg, blood CD4+ and CD8+ T cells had expanded clonally.

This receptor was taken from an adult with an advanced solid tumor such as melanoma, head and neck, liver or kidney cancer. The V and J genes are TRBV28 and TRBJ2-1, with 7 bases identical to TRBD1. The input for sequencing was CD4+ or CD8+ T cells sorted from blood, taken in a trial of the OX40 agonist ivuxolimab. CDR3 sequence (DNA): TGTGCCAGCAGTTTTACAGGGGTGGGAAATGAGCAGTTCTTC. Translated: CASSFTGVGNEQFF.